This record looks at one T cell receptor beta chain sequence and its context. The antigen remains unidentified. Data came from immunoSEQ multiplex PCR; TCRdb stores just in-frame clones and leaves some out. This sample has about 21,000 clones, with 70% to 80% found just once. CDR3 length: 12 residues. Germline loops: CDR1 SGDLS, CDR2 YYNGEE. The ends were cut back, 1 base at V and 7 bases at J, with 8 bases in the middle. This record comes from a study of PD-1 blockade in classical Hodgkin lymphoma. Each patient experienced a relapse that followed autologous stem cell transplantation, and brentuximab vedotin exposure varied. Patients' outcomes at their best amounted to complete response, partial response or progressive disease. Points from the study as a whole: Relapsed/refractory patients reportedly had lower baseline diversity than newly diagnosed patients. While CD8+ TCR diversity did not rise significantly by C4D1, CD4+ TCR diversity did. Complete responders showed a baseline diversity that resembled the diversity of newly diagnosed patients.

This sequence originates from a human donor with classical Hodgkin lymphoma. This chain connects TRBV9 to TRBJ1-2; D not certain. The sequenced sample was peripheral blood mononuclear cells (PBMCs), obtained at baseline. The CDR3 DNA sequence: TGTGCCAGCAGCGTACAAAACGGTGGCTACACCTTC. It codes for CASSVQNGGYTF.